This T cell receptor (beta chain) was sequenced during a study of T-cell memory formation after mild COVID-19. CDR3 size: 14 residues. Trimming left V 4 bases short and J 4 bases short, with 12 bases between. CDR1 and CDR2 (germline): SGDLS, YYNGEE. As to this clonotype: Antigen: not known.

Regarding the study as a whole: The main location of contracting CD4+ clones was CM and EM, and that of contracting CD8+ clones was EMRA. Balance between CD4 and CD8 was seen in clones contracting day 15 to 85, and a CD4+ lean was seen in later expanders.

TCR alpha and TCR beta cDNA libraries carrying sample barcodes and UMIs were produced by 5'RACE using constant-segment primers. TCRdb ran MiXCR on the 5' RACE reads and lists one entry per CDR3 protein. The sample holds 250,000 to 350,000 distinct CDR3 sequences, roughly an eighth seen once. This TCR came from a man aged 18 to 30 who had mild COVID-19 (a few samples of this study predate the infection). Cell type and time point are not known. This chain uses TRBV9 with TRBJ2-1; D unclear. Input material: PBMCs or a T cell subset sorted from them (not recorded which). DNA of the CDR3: TGTGCCAGCAGCCTGCCCCCGGTGTACAATGAGCAGTTCTTC. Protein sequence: CASSLPPVYNEQFF.